This T cell receptor beta chain originates from a study of shared clonotypes between healthy human individuals. Everyone who donated was a Caucasian adult who lived in Nashville, Tennessee. Generated by immunoSEQ multiplex PCR, the TCRdb table keeps only in-frame clones and is missing some. The sample consists of around 2.5 million clones, approximately 93% of them appearing once. This CDR3 is built from 16 residues. From germline, CDR1 is SGHTA and CDR2 FQGTGA. Trimming shortened V by 5 bases and J by 1 base, and 14 bases separated the two germline ends. The material sequenced was naive CD4+ T cells from PBMCs. Specified subset: CD45RA+ positively selected. This sequence was found in a man between 18 and 35 years old in good health. Some clones in this sample may be carry-over from other donors' samples. The gene calls are TRBV7-3 and TRBJ2-2; D not resolved. This CDR3 is CASSPTALKNTGELFF. CDR3 sequence (DNA): TGTGCCAGCAGCCCCACAGCCCTCAAGAACACCGGGGAGCTGTTTTTT.